The table lists the clone carrying this TCR beta chain with a few counts. Its specificity is not known. V was pared by 6 bases and J by 9 bases, with 16 bases between. The CDR3 contains 13 residues. The data were taken from a study of T-cell memory formation after mild COVID-19. Study-wide background: The study found TCR clusters largely donor specific.

One entry per CDR3 protein results from TCRdb running MiXCR on the 5' RACE reads. Of about half a million distinct CDR3 sequences listed, around a sixth were seen once; the top ten hold approximately 13%. Study results and caveats: Day 15 to 85 contracting clones showed balanced CD4/CD8; day 15 to 37 expanders favored CD4+. Some SARS-CoV-2-responding clones were already detected in memory before infection.

Sequenced: PBMCs or a T cell subset sorted from them (not recorded which). The sequence was obtained from an adult woman who had mild COVID-19 (a few samples of this study predate the infection). Cell type and time point are not known. The V gene is TRBV12-3 or TRBV12-4, the J gene TRBJ2-3; D gene uncertain. This chain's CDR3 is CASSLGIEYTQYF. Written as DNA, the CDR3 is TGTGCCAGCAGCCTAGGGATCGAGTACACGCAGTATTTT.